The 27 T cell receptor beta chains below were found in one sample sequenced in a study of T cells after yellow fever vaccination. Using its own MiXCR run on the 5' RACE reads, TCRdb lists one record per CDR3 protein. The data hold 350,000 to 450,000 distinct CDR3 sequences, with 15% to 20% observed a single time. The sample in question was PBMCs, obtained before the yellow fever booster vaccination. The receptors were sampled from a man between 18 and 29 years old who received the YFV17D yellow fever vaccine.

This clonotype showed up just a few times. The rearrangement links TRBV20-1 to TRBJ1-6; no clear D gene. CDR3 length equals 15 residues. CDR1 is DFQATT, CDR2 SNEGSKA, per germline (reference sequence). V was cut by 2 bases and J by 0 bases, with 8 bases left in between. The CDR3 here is CSARPGSSYNSPLHF. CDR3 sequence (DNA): TGCAGTGCTAGACCGGGGAGCTCCTATAATTCACCCCTCCACTTT.

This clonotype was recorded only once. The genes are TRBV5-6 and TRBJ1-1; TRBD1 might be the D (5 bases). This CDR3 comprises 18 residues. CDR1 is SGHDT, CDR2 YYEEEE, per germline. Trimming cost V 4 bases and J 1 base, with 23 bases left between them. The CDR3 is CASSAPSRPDRTNTEAFF. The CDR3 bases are TGTGCCAGCAGCGCACCCTCGCGCCCCGACAGAACGAACACTGAAGCTTTCTTT.

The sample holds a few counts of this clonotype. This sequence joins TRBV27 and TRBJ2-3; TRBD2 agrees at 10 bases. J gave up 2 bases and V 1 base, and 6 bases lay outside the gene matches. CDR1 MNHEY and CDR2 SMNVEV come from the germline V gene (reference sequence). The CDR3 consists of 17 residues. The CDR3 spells CASSLYIAGGPTDTQYF. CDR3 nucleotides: TGTGCCAGCAGTTTATATATAGCGGGGGGACCCACAGATACGCAGTATTTT.

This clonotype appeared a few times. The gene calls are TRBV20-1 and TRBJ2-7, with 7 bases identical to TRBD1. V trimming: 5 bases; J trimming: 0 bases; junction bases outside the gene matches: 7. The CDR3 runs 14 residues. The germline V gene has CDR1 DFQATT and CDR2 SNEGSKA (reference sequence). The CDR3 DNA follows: TGCAGTGCTGCCCGGTACAGGGGCTCCTACGAGCAGTACTTC. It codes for CSAARYRGSYEQYF.

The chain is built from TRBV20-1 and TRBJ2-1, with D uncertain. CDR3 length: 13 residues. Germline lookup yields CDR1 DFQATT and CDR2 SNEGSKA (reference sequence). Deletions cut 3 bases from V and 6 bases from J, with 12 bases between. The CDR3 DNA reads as TGCAGTGCTAGGTTTATTCCCACCAATGAGCAGTTCTTC. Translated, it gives CSARFIPTNEQFF.

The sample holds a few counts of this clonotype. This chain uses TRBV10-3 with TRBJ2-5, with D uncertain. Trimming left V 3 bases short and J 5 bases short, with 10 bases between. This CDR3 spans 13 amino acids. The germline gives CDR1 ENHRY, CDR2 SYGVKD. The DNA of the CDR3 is TGTGCCATCAGTGAAGCTAGTGGGGAGACCCAGTACTTC. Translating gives CAISEASGETQYF.

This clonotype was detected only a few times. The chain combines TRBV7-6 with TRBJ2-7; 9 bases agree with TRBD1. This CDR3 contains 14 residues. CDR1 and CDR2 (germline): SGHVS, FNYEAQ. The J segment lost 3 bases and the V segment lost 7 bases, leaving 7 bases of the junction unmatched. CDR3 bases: TGTGCCAGCACGGCGGGACAGGGCCGCTACGAGCAGTACTTC. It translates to CASTAGQGRYEQYF.

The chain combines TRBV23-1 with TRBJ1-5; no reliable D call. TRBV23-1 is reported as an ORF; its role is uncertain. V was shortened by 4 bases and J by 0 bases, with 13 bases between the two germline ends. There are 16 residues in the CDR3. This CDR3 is CASSPQKFYSNQPQHF. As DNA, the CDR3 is TGCGCCAGCAGTCCCCAGAAATTTTATAGCAATCAGCCCCAGCATTTT.

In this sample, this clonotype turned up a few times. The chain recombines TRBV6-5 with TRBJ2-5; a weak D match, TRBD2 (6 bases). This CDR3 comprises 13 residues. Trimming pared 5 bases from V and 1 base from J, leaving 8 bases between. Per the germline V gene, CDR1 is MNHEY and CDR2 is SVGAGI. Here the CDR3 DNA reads TGTGCCAGCAGTATGGGGGGCCAAGAGACCCAGTACTTC. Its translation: CASSMGGQETQYF.

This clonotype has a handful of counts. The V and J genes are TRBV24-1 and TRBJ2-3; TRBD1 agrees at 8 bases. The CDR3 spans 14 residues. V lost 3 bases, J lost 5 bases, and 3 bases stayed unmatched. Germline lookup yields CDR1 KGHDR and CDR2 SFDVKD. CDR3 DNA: TGTGCCACCAGTGATACCAGGGGGCGAGATACGCAGTATTTT. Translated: CATSDTRGRDTQYF.

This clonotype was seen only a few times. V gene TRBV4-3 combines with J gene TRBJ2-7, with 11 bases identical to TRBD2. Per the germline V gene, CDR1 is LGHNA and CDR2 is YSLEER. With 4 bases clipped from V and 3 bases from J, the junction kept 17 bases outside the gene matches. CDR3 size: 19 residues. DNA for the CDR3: TGCGCCAGCAGCCTCAGCCCGCTAGCGGGGGGCCACTTGTACTACGAGCAGTACTTC. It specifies CASSLSPLAGGHLYYEQYF.

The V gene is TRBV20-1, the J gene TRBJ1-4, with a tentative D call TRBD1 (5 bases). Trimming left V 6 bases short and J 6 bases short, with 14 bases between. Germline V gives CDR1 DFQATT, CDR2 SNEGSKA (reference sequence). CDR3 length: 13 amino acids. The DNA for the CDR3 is TGCAGTGCCCCCGACAGATTGGATGAAAAACTGTTTTTT. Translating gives CSAPDRLDEKLFF.

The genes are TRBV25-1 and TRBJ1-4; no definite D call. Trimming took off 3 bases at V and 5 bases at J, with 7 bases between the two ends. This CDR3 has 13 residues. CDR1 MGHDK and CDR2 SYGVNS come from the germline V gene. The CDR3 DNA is TGTGCCAGCAGTGACACCGTCAATGAAAAACTGTTTTTT. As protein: CASSDTVNEKLFF.

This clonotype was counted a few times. The CDR3 sequence is CASSLARGGQPQHF. The DNA of the CDR3 is TGTGCCAGCAGCTTAGCCAGGGGCGGTCAGCCCCAGCATTTT. The chain employs TRBV7-6 and TRBJ1-5; D may be TRBD1 (6 bases). Germline V gene lookup returns CDR1 SGHVS and CDR2 FNYEAQ. This CDR3 spans 14 amino acids. The V end lost 0 bases, the J end lost 6 bases, and 9 bases lay between the germline ends.

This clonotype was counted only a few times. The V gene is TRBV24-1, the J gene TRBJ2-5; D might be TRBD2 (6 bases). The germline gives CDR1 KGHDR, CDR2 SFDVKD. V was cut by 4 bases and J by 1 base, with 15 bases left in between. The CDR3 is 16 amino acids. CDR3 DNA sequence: TGTGCCACCAGTGACCCTAGTGGAGGGATCCAAGAGACCCAGTACTTC. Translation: CATSDPSGGIQETQYF.

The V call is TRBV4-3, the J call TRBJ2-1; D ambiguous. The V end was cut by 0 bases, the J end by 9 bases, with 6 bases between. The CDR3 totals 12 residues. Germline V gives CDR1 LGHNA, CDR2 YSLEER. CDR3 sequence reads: CASSQEGREQFF. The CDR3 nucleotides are TGCGCCAGCAGCCAAGAAGGCCGTGAGCAGTTCTTC.

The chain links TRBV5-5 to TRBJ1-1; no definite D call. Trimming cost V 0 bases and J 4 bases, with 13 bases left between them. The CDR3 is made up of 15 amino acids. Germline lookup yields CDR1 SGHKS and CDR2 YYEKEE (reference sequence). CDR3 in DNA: TGTGCCAGCAGCTTGGGGGCGTCGGGGAGCACTGAAGCTTTCTTT. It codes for CASSLGASGSTEAFF.

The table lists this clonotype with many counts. The CDR3 DNA reads TGCAGCGTTCGGACAGCCTTATGGACCCAGTACTTC. Translating it yields CSVRTALWTQYF. The genes are TRBV29-1 and TRBJ2-5; D may be TRBD1 (6 bases). V shed 5 bases and J shed 7 bases, with 14 bases lying between them. Germline CDR1 is SQVTM and CDR2 is ANQGSEA. The CDR3 totals 12 residues.

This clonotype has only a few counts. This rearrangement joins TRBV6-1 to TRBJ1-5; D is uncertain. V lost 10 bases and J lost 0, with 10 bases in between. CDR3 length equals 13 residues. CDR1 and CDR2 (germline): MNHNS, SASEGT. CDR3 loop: CAIKVTSNQPQHF. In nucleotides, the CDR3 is TGTGCCATAAAGGTCACTAGCAATCAGCCCCAGCATTTT.

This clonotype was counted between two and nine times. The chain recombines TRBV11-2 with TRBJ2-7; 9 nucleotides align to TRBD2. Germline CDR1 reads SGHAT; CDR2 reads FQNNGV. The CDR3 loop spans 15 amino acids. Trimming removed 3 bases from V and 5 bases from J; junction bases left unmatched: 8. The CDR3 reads CASSFTAGGLNEQYV. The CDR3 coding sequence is TGTGCCAGCAGCTTTACAGCGGGGGGCCTAAACGAGCAGTACGTC.

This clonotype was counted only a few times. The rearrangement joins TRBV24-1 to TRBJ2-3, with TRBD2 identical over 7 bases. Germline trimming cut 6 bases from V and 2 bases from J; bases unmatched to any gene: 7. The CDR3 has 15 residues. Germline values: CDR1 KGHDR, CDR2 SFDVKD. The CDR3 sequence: CATSWASGLTDTQYF. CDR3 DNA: TGTGCCACCAGTTGGGCTAGCGGCCTCACAGATACGCAGTATTTT.

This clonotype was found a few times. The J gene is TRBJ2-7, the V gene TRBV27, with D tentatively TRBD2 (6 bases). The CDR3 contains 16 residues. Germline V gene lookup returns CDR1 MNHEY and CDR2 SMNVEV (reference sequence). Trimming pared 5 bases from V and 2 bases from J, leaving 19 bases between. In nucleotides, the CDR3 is TGTGCCAGCAGTAACCGCGGGGCGGCCCGAACCTACGAGCAGTACTTC. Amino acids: CASSNRGAARTYEQYF.

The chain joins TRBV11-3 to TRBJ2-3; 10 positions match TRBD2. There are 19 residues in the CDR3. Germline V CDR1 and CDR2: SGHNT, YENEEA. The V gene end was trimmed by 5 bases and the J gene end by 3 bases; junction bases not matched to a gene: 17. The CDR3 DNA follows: TGTGCCAGCAGCCCCAGAGTTAGAGCGGGGGGGCCTCCTACAGATACGCAGTATTTT. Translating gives CASSPRVRAGGPPTDTQYF.

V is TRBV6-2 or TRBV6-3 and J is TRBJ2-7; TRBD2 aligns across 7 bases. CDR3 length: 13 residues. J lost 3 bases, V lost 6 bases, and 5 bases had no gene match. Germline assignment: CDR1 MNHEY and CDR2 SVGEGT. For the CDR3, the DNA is TGTGCCAGCAGCCCCGGGGGGAACTACGAGCAGTACGTC. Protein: CASSPGGNYEQYV.

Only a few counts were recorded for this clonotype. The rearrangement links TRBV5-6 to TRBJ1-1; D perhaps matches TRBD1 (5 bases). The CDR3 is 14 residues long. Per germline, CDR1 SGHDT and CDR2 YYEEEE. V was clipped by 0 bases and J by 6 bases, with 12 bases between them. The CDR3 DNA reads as TGTGCCAGCAGCTTGGCGGCAGGGAGCCCTGAAGCTTTCTTT. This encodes CASSLAAGSPEAFF.

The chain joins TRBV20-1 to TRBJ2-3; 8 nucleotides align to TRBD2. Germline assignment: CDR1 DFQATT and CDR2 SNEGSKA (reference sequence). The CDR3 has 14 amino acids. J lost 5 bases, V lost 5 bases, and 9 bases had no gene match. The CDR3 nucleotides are TGCAGTGCTGTCCTAGCGGGCCTGGGAGATACGCAGTATTTT. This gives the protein CSAVLAGLGDTQYF.

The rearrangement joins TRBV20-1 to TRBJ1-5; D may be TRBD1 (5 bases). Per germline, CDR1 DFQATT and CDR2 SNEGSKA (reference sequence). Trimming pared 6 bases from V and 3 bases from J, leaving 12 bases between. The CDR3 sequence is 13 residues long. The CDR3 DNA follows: TGCAGTGCCTCGGCCGGGGCCAATCAGCCCCAGCATTTT. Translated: CSASAGANQPQHF.